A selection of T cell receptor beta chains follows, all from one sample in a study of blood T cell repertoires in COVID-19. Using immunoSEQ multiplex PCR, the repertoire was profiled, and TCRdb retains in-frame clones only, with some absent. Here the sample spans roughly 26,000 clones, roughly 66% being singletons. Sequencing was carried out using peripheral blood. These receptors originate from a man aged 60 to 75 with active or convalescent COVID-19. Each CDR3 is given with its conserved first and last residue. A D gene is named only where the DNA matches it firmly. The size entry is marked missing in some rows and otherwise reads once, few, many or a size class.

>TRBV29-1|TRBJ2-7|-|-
CSVRSRASFYEQYF
TGCAGCGTTCGATCGCGGGCCTCTTTCTACGAGCAGTACTTC
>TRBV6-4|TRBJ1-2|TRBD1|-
CASRAGTGGFYGYTF
TGTGCCAGCAGGGCCGGGACAGGGGGCTTCTATGGCTACACCTTC
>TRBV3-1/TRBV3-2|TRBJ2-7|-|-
CASRGGAGYEQYF
TGTGCCAGCCGCGGGGGCGCAGGGTACGAGCAGTACTTC
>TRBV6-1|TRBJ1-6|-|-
CASSEFKGGISPLHF
TGTGCCAGCAGTGAATTTAAGGGGGGGATTTCACCCCTCCACTTT
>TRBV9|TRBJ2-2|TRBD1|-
CASSYRDRGQGGELFF
TGTGCCAGCAGCTACCGGGACAGGGGGCAGGGCGGGGAGCTGTTTTTT
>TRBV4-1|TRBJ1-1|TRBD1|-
CASSQDTGQGQKIKDTEAFF
TGCGCCAGCAGCCAAGATACGGGACAGGGTCAGAAGATTAAGGACACTGAAGCTTTCTTT
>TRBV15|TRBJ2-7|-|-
CATQPGRDTSYEQYF
TGTGCCACTCAACCTGGCCGGGATACTTCCTACGAGCAGTACTTC
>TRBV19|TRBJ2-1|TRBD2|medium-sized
CASSLLAGGYNEQFF
TGTGCCAGTAGCCTACTAGCGGGGGGCTACAATGAGCAGTTCTTC
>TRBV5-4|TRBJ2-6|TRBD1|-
CASSLDGQGRGGANVLTF
TGTGCCAGCAGCTTGGATGGACAGGGTAGAGGTGGGGCCAACGTCCTGACTTTC
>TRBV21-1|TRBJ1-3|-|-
CASSKTEYGLCSNSGNTIYF
TGTGCCAGCAGCAAAACCGAATACGGCTTATGTAGCAATTCTGGAAACACCATATATTTT